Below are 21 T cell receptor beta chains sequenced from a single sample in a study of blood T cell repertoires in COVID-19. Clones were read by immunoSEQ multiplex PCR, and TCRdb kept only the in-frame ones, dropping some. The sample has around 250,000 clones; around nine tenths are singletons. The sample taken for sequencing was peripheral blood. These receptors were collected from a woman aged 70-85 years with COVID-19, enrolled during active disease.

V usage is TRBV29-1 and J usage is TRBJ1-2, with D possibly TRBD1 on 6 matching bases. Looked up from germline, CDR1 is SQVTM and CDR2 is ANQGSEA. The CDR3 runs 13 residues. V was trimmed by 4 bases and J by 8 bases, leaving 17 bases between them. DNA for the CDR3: TGCAGCGTTGGGCCGTCACAGGGAGAAGGCTACACCTTC. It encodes CSVGPSQGEGYTF.

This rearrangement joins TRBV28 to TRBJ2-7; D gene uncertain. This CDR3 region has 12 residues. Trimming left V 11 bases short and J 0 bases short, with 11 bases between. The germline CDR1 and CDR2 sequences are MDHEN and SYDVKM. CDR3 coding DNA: TGTGCCTGCCAACGGTACTCCTACGAGCAGTACTTC. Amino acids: CACQRYSYEQYF.

CDR3 nucleotides: TGTGCCACCAGTGACCCGACTAGCGGTAGCACAGATACGCAGTATTTT. It codes for CATSDPTSGSTDTQYF. The chain is built from TRBV24-1 and TRBJ2-3; 9 positions agree with TRBD2. V shed 4 bases, J shed 0 bases, and the junction held 4 bases outside the gene matches. Looked up from germline, CDR1 is KGHDR and CDR2 is SFDVKD. The length of the CDR3 is 16 residues.

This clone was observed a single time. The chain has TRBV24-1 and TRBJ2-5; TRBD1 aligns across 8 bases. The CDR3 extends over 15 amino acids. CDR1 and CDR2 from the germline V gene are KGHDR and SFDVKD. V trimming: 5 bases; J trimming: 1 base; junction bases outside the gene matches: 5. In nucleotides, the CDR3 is TGTGCCACCAGTGTTGCAGGGGGCTCCCAAGAGACCCAGTACTTC. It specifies CATSVAGGSQETQYF.

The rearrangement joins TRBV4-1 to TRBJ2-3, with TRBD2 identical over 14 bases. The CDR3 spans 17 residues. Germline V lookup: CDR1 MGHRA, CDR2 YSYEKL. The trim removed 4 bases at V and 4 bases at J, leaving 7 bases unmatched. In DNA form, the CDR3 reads TGCGCCAGCAGCCGGGCGACTAGCGGGAGGGGGGCAGATACGCAGTATTTT. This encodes CASSRATSGRGADTQYF.

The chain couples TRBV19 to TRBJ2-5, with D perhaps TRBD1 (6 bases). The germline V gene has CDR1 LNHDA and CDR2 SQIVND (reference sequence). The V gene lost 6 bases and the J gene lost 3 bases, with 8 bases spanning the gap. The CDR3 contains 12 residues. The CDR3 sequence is CASSQGKETQYF. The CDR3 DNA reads TGTGCCAGTAGCCAGGGGAAAGAGACCCAGTACTTC.

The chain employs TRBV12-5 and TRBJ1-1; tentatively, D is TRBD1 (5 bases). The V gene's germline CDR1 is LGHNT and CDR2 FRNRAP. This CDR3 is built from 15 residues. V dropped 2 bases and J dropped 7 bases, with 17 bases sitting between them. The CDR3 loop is CASGLPLRTRFEAFF. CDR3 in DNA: TGTGCTAGTGGTTTGCCCCTCCGGACACGATTTGAAGCTTTCTTT.

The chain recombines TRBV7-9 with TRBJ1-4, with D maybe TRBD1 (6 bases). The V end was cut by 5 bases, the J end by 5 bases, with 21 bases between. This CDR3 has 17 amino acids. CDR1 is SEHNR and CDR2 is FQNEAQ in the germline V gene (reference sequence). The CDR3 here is CASSTQYLGGENEKLFF. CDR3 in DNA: TGTGCCAGCAGCACACAATATCTAGGGGGAGAAAATGAAAAACTGTTTTTT. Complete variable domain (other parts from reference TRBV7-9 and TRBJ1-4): DTGVSQNPRHKITKRGQNVTFRCDPISEHNRLYWYRQTLGQGPEFLTYFQNEAQLEKSRLLSDRFSAERPKGSFSTLEIQRTEQGDSAMYLCASSTQYLGGENEKLFFGSGTQLSVL.

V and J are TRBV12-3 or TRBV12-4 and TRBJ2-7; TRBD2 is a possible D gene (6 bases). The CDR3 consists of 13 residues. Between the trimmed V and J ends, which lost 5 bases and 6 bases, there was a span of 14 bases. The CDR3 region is CASSPPLAIEQYF. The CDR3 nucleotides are TGTGCCAGCAGTCCCCCACTAGCAATCGAGCAGTACTTC.

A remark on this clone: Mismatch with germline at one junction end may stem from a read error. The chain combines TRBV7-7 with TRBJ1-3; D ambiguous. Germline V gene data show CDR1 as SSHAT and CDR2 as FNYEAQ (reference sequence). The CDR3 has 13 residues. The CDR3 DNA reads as TGTGCTAGCAGCCCTCGGGTTGGAAACACCATATATTTT. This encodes CASSPRVGNTIYF. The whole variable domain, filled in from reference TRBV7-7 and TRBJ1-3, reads GAGVSQSPRYKVTKRGQDVTLRCDPISSHATLYWYQQALGQGPEFLTYFNYEAQPDKSGLPSDRFSAERPEGSISTLTIQRTEQRDSAMYRCASSPRVGNTIYFGEGSWLTVV.

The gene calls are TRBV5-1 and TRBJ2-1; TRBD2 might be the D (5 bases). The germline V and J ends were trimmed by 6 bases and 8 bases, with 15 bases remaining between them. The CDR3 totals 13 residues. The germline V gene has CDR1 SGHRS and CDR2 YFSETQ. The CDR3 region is CASTEPGLHEQFF. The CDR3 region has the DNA TGCGCCAGCACTGAGCCGGGATTGCATGAGCAGTTCTTC.

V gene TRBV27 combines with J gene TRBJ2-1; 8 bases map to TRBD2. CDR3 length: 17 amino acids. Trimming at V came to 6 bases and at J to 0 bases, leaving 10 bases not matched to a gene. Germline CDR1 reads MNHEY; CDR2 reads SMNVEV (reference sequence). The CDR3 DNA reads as TGTGCCAGCAGGACCCTGACTAGCGCAAGCTCCTACAATGAGCAGTTCTTC. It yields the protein CASRTLTSASSYNEQFF.

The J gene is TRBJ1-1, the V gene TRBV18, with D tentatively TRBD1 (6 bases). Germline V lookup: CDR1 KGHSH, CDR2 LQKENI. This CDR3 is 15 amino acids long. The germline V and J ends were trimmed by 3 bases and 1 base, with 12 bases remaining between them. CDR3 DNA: TGTGCCAGCTCACCCCCGCCAGGGGAGAACACTGAAGCTTTCTTT. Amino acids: CASSPPPGENTEAFF.

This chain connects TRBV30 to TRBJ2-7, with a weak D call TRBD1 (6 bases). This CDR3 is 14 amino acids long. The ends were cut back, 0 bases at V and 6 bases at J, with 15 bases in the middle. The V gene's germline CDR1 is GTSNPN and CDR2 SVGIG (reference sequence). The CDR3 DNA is TGTGCCTGGAGTGTGGCACAGGGATTTTTCGAGCAGTACTTC. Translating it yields CAWSVAQGFFEQYF. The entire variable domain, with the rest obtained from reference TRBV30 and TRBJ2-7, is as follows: SQTIHQWPATLVQPVGSPLSLECTVEGTSNPNLYWYRQAAGRGLQLLFYSVGIGQISSEVPQNLSASRPQDRQFILSSKKLLLSDSGFYLCAWSVAQGFFEQYFGPGTRLTVT.

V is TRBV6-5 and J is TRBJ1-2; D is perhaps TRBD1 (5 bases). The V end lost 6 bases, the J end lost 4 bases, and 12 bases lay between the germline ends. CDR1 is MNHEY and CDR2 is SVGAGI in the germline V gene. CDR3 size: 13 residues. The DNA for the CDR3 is TGTGCCAGCAGCAACGGACAACTCTATGGCTACACCTTC. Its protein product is CASSNGQLYGYTF.

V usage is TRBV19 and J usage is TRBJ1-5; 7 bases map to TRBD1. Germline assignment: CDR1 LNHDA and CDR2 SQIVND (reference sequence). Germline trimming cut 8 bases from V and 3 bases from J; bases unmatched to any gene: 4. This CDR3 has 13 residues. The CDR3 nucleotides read TGTGCCAGTGATGACAGGGACAATCAGCCCCAGCATTTT. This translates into CASDDRDNQPQHF.

This chain's CDR3 is CASSGASPNEQFF. CDR3 DNA sequence: TGTGCCAGCAGCGGAGCTAGCCCCAATGAGCAGTTCTTC. The chain employs TRBV7-2 and TRBJ2-1; D perhaps matches TRBD2 (5 bases). Germline assignment: CDR1 SGHTA and CDR2 FQGNSA. The CDR3 spans 13 residues. Trimming took 5 bases from V and 6 from J, leaving 11 bases between them.

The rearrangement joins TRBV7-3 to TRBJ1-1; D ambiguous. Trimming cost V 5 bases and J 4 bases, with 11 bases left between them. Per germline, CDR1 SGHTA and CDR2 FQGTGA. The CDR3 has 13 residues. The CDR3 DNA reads TGTGCCAGCAGCCTCGCCCTCGGCACTGAAGCTTTCTTT. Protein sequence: CASSLALGTEAFF. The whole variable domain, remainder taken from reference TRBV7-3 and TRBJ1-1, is GAGVSQTPSNKVTEKGKYVELRCDPISGHTALYWYRQSLGQGPEFLIYFQGTGAADDSGLPNDRFFAVRPEGSVSTLKIQRTERGDSAVYLCASSLALGTEAFFGQGTRLTVV.

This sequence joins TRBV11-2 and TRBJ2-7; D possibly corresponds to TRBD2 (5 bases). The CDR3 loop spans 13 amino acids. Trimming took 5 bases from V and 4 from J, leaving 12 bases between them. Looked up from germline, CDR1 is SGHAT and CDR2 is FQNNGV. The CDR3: CASSRPPGYEQYF. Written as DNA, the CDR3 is TGTGCCAGCAGCCGACCCCCGGGGTACGAGCAGTACTTC.

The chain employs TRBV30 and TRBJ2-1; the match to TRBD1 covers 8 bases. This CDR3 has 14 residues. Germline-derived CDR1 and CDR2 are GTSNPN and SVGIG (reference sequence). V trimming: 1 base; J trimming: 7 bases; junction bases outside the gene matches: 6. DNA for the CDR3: TGTGCCTGGAGTGCCAGGGGGCTTTTGAATGAGCAGTTCTTC. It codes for CAWSARGLLNEQFF.

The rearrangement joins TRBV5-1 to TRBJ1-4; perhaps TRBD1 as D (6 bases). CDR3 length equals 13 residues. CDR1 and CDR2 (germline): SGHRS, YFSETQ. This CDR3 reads CDLHKGENEKLFF. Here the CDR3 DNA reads TGCGACCTTCATAAGGGGGAAAATGAAAAACTGTTTTTT.